This TCR beta chain emerged from a study of cytomegalovirus exposure and HLA in healthy donors. Study-level points and caveats: According to a later analysis, donors in an Asian-associated ancestry cluster reportedly had fewer N-insertions than the roughly 720-donor mean.

The CDR3 has 14 residues. Trimming took off 7 bases at V and 7 bases at J, with 17 bases between the two ends. Per the germline V gene, CDR1 is MNHEY and CDR2 is SVGAGI. Vbeta (60) and Jbeta (13) primers were used in the PCR. The data were produced by immunoSEQ multiplex PCR, yet TCRdb's version contains in-frame clones alone and is incomplete. The sample has about 140,000 clones; almost 85% are singletons. At the time of sampling, donors were nominally healthy, though unrecorded immune exposures were likely. Concerning this clone: What it recognizes is unknown.

The rearrangement links TRBV6-5 to TRBJ2-1; possible D gene TRBD2, 7 bases. The sequenced sample consisted of PBMCs. The TCR comes from a man aged 25-40 years in good health and CMV-seropositive. The CDR3 nucleotides read TGTGCCAGCAATAGGGGGGGGCAAGGGAATGAGCAGTTCTTC. As protein: CASNRGGQGNEQFF.